This T cell receptor beta chain stems from a study of blood T cell repertoires in COVID-19. The length of the CDR3 is 15 residues. The V end lost 6 bases, the J end lost 3 bases, and 19 bases lay between the germline ends. Germline-derived CDR1 and CDR2 are SQVTM and ANQGSEA. Measured with immunoSEQ multiplex PCR; TCRdb has only the in-frame clones, and not every one. The sample lists 200,000 to 250,000 clones; over 70% were seen once. Across over 20 US areas, participants ranged in age from 18 to 89 years. The sequenced sample was PBMCs or T cells enriched from blood (not recorded which). The chain links TRBV29-1 to TRBJ2-3; tentatively, D is TRBD2 (7 bases). This TCR was sampled from a woman in her 30s who had been exposed to COVID-19. The CDR3 region is CSVSRGAGGTDTQYF. CDR3 nucleotide sequence: TGCAGCGTATCTAGGGGGGCCGGGGGGACAGATACGCAGTATTTT.